The subject of this entry is one TCR beta chain. The antigen it binds to is not known. Per-nucleotide qualities are absent, and no much larger clonotype sits a single base away. TCRbeta CDR3 regions were amplified from genomic DNA by means of the immunoSEQ Assay, a bias-controlled multiplex PCR. The study's own analysis went as follows. Within the assay, amplification of reference gene primers was used to estimate how many nucleated cells each sample contained. To quantify the absolute abundance of each unique TCRbeta CDR3 rearrangement, sequence reads were collapsed and filtered. Productive Simpson clonality was computed per sample as the square root of Simpson's diversity index over productive rearrangements. Imported from immuneACCESS, the table was reduced by TCRdb to in-frame sequences with V and J called. These copies leave out some clones; in studies compared against another copy, an unresolved V gene accounts for under half, and the cause of the remainder is not known. V, J and clone size were drawn from that table, and D and trimming were deduced from the DNA. This sample comprises about 200,000 clones, 70% to 90% of them detected only once. The ten most abundant clones make up 4% to 5% of the sample.

This sample was included in a study of blood T cell repertoires in COVID-19 (dated by TCRdb to the early 2020s). With respect to the entire study: The collaborator samples originated in the United States, Italy and Spain and spanned the acute and convalescent phases of COVID-19. The material from the prospective study consisted of cDNA or gDNA derived from T cells, B-cell-depleted T cells, or PBMCs. Subjects who had been exposed to COVID-19, were actively infected with it, or had recovered from it provided the deeply sampled blood TCRbeta repertoires that made up the dataset. The repertoires were made available in a free public database intended to serve as a resource for research on the immune response to SARS-CoV-2. The samples were drawn from the first 160 participants of the ongoing ImmuneRACE study and from 1,254 subjects provided by 6 global collaborators. A de-identified subject ID, COVID-19 status, age in years and sex were almost always included in the sample metadata. Where available, HLA class I and class II types were taken from metadata supplied by the sample provider and were not determined by assay-based typing.

The collaborating institutions used their own protocols to collect whole blood in K2EDTA tubes. For TCRbeta analysis, collaborator samples were shipped as frozen whole blood, as isolated PBMCs, or as DNA extracted from either sample type. General study outcomes and caveats: How much clinical and demographic metadata was included differed by source and by participant, and the metadata was provided uncurated.

CDR1 and CDR2 are drawn from the germline V gene: MNHEY, SVGAGI. The CDR3, cysteine through phenylalanine, is 14 amino acids long. Of the read, only the CDR3 DNA is kept; its 42 bases are in frame from base 1. Between the V and J ends, shortened by 5 bases and 6 bases respectively, the junction contains 14 bases. This clonotype was sampled from a woman of 80 years or more with acute or convalescent COVID-19. Specimen: peripheral blood. The V gene is TRBV6-5 and the J gene is TRBJ1-5, with TRBD1 as a weak D call on 6 bases. This receptor carries the CDR3 CASSPGAQGQPQHF. The DNA is TGTGCCAGCAGTCCAGGGGCGCAGGGTCAGCCCCAGCATTTT.